This T cell receptor (beta chain) came from a study of cytotoxic CD8 clonotypes in ibrutinib-treated CLL. Study-wide findings and caveats: Public clonotypes proved infrequent, and on treatment they shrank or remained steady.

The CDR3 is 14 residues long. Germline CDR1 reads WNHNN; CDR2 reads SYGVQD (reference sequence). V lost 2 bases and J 3 bases, leaving 11 bases between the germline ends. Regarding this clone: The antigen is not known.

The repertoire was sequenced with immunoSEQ multiplex PCR; TCRdb's copy has only in-frame clones and lacks some. The sample holds approximately 130,000 clones, around four fifths seen once. The origin of this receptor is a human donor with chronic lymphocytic leukemia. The specimen was PBMCs, collected after 24 months of ibrutinib treatment. V is TRBV10-1 and J is TRBJ2-7, with D perhaps TRBD1 or TRBD2 (5 bases each). The CDR3 here is CASSEEGLGYEQYF. CDR3 DNA sequence: TGCGCCAGCAGTGAGGAGGGGCTAGGCTACGAGCAGTACTTC.